These T cell receptor beta chains were read from a single sample in a study of blood T cell repertoires in COVID-19. The method was immunoSEQ multiplex PCR; TCRdb's version includes in-frame clones alone and lacks a portion of them. The sample has 650,000 to 800,000 clones, around 89% seen once. The sample comprised peripheral blood. The source is a woman under 30 with acute or convalescent COVID-19. The CDR3 runs from the conserved cysteine through the conserved F or W. The D gene is left open where the match is weak. Clone size is given for some rows only: seen once, a few or many times, or a class if the clone is expanded.

v_gene: TRBV2; j_gene: TRBJ2-1; d_gene: TRBD2; abundance: NA; CDR3nt: TGTGCCAGCAGTGAAGGGCCGTCCTATAGCGGGGGGGCCAGGTCGATATACAATGAGCAGTTCTTC; CDR3aa: CASSEGPSYSGGARSIYNEQFF
v_gene: TRBV12-5; j_gene: TRBJ1-2; d_gene: NA; abundance: NA; CDR3nt: TGTGCTAGTCTCAAAGGGGCCGCGGTAGGGTACTATGGCTACACCTTC; CDR3aa: CASLKGAAVGYYGYTF
v_gene: TRBV27; j_gene: TRBJ1-5; d_gene: NA; abundance: NA; CDR3nt: TGTGCCAGCAGATTGGCACGGGATCAGCCCCAGCATTTT; CDR3aa: CASRLARDQPQHF
v_gene: TRBV7-2; j_gene: TRBJ1-1; d_gene: TRBD1; abundance: NA; CDR3nt: TGTGCCAGCAGCTACAGGGGGCTGAACACTGAAGCTTTCTTT; CDR3aa: CASSYRGLNTEAFF
v_gene: TRBV6-2/TRBV6-3; j_gene: TRBJ1-2; d_gene: NA; abundance: few; CDR3nt: TGTGCCAGCAGTTTTTCTCCGGGGTATGGCTACACCTTC; CDR3aa: CASSFSPGYGYTF
v_gene: TRBV7-8; j_gene: TRBJ2-2; d_gene: NA; abundance: NA; CDR3nt: TGTGCCAGCAGCTTAGTTTCAGGGGTCTCCGGGGAGCTGTTTTTT; CDR3aa: CASSLVSGVSGELFF
v_gene: TRBV9; j_gene: TRBJ1-5; d_gene: NA; abundance: NA; CDR3nt: TGTGCCAGCAGCGTAGGCGGGGGTTCTCAGCCCCAGCATTTT; CDR3aa: CASSVGGGSQPQHF
v_gene: TRBV5-1; j_gene: TRBJ1-2; d_gene: NA; abundance: few; CDR3nt: TGCGCCAGCAGCTCCCACTCCGGGACTACGACTAACTATGGCTACACCTTC; CDR3aa: CASSSHSGTTTNYGYTF
v_gene: TRBV6-5; j_gene: TRBJ1-6; d_gene: NA; abundance: NA; CDR3nt: TGTGCCAGCAGTCCCTGGACAGACTATAATTCACCCCTCCACTTT; CDR3aa: CASSPWTDYNSPLHF
v_gene: TRBV7-9; j_gene: TRBJ1-1; d_gene: TRBD1; abundance: once; CDR3nt: TGTGCCAGCAGCAGGGACAGGACAATGAACACTGAAGCTTTCTTT; CDR3aa: CASSRDRTMNTEAFF
v_gene: TRBV24-1; j_gene: TRBJ2-1; d_gene: NA; abundance: NA; CDR3nt: TGTGCCACCAGCCACAGGGTTGATAAGTTCTTC; CDR3aa: CATSHRVDKFF
v_gene: TRBV3-1/TRBV3-2; j_gene: TRBJ1-5; d_gene: TRBD1; abundance: NA; CDR3nt: TGTGCCAGCAGCCAAGACAGGGACAGGGTTCAGCCCCAGCATTTT; CDR3aa: CASSQDRDRVQPQHF
v_gene: TRBV7-9; j_gene: TRBJ1-3; d_gene: NA; abundance: NA; CDR3nt: TGTGCCAGCAGGTCAACAGGTGATGGTGGAAACACCATATATTTT; CDR3aa: CASRSTGDGGNTIYF
v_gene: TRBV6-5; j_gene: TRBJ1-1; d_gene: NA; abundance: NA; CDR3nt: TGTGCCAGCGGGAGGACCCCTCGTGGGGCTGAAGCTTTCTTT; CDR3aa: CASGRTPRGAEAFF
v_gene: TRBV24-1; j_gene: TRBJ2-3; d_gene: NA; abundance: NA; CDR3nt: TGTGCCACCAGTGATAAGGGGGGAGGGGCAGATACGCAGTATTTT; CDR3aa: CATSDKGGGADTQYF
v_gene: TRBV7-9; j_gene: TRBJ1-1; d_gene: NA; abundance: NA; CDR3nt: TGTGCCAGCAGCTCCCCGACTTCCGACAGTACAAACACTGAAGCTTTCTTT; CDR3aa: CASSSPTSDSTNTEAFF